Below are 32 T cell receptor beta chains sequenced from a single sample in a study of a mutant IDH1 vaccine in newly diagnosed glioma. TCRdb's table, derived via immunoSEQ multiplex PCR, lists solely in-frame clones and lacks some. Here the sample spans 15,000 to 20,000 clones, roughly 95% being singletons. The time point is: baseline, week 1 (first vaccination visit). The treatment denotes: pre-vaccination baseline after standard-of-care therapy. Sequencing was performed on peripheral blood mononuclear cells (PBMCs), taken from a glioma patient treated with radiotherapy, temozolomide or both. The origin of the receptors is a woman aged 18-30 years with glioma. Some clones in this sample may be carry-over from other donors' samples.

J is TRBJ1-2 and V is TRBV6-5; possibly TRBD1 for D (6 bases). V lost 0 bases, J lost 4 bases, and 12 bases lay in between. CDR3 length equals 15 residues. Germline CDR1 reads MNHEY; CDR2 reads SVGAGI. In DNA form, the CDR3 reads TGTGCCAGCAGTTACTCGTTACAGGGTGTCTATGGCTACACCTTC. Translated: CASSYSLQGVYGYTF.

V and J are TRBV10-3 and TRBJ1-6, with D unclear. V dropped 4 bases and J dropped 7 bases, with 11 bases sitting between them. The germline V gene has CDR1 ENHRY and CDR2 SYGVKD. CDR3 length: 14 residues. This CDR3 is CAISVGELNSPLHF. In DNA, the CDR3 is TGTGCCATCAGTGTTGGAGAGCTGAATTCACCCCTCCACTTT.

The chain recombines TRBV6-5 with TRBJ1-2; the match to TRBD1 covers 7 bases. This CDR3 region has 15 residues. Germline lookup yields CDR1 MNHEY and CDR2 SVGAGI. With 7 bases clipped from V and 0 bases from J, the junction kept 8 bases outside the gene matches. The CDR3 here is CASKTGTDPNYGYTF. As DNA, the CDR3 is TGTGCCAGCAAGACCGGGACAGATCCTAACTATGGCTACACCTTC.

The genes are TRBV6-5 and TRBJ2-2; TRBD2 matches 8 bases. The CDR3 has 14 residues. CDR1 is MNHEY, CDR2 SVGAGI, per germline. V was pared by 3 bases and J by 8 bases, with 5 bases of the junction left unmatched. In nucleotides, the CDR3 is TGTGCCAGCAGTTATTTTAGCGGGACAGGGGAGCTGTTTTTT. Its translation is CASSYFSGTGELFF.

The gene calls are TRBV19 and TRBJ2-6, with D possibly being TRBD2 (5 bases). Between the trimmed V and J ends, which lost 3 bases and 0 bases, there was a span of 9 bases. This CDR3 comprises 16 residues. Germline V gives CDR1 LNHDA, CDR2 SQIVND (reference sequence). The CDR3: CASSMLGNSGANVLTF. CDR3 DNA sequence: TGTGCCAGTAGTATGCTCGGGAACTCTGGGGCCAACGTCCTGACTTTC.

The chain uses TRBV5-4 and TRBJ2-7; possible D gene TRBD2, 6 bases. The V end was cut by 2 bases, the J end by 2 bases, with 11 bases between. The CDR3 contains 14 residues. The germline V gene encodes CDR1 SGHNT and CDR2 YYREEE (reference sequence). CDR3 residues: CASSLGRGPYEQYF. The CDR3 DNA reads TGTGCCAGCAGCTTAGGGCGGGGCCCCTACGAGCAGTACTTC.

The J gene is TRBJ2-7, the V gene TRBV5-4; 8 nucleotides align to TRBD1. J was trimmed by 4 bases and V by 0 bases; bases with no gene match: 3. The germline V gene encodes CDR1 SGHNT and CDR2 YYREEE (reference sequence). The CDR3 is made up of 14 amino acids. The CDR3 DNA sequence: TGTGCCAGCAGCTTGGATCAGGGGGCGTACGAGCAGTACTTC. Translation: CASSLDQGAYEQYF.

The chain links TRBV21-1 to TRBJ2-2; TRBD1 is taken as the D call from the table, unchecked against the DNA. TRBV21-1 is a pseudogene. This CDR3 is built from 21 residues. CDR3 loop: CASNCRQGRLRLSGDTGELFF. The CDR3 DNA follows: TGTGCCAGTAATTGCCGACAGGGACGGCTTCGACTCTCAGGGGACACCGGGGAGCTGTTTTTT.

This rearrangement joins TRBV11-2 to TRBJ1-2, with unresolved D. The CDR3 is 13 amino acids. CDR1 is SGHAT and CDR2 is FQNNGV in the germline V gene. V shed 1 base and J shed 3 bases, with 6 bases lying between them. CDR3 DNA: TGTGCCAGCAGCTTAGGAGCTCACTATGGCTACACCTTC. This encodes CASSLGAHYGYTF.

This chain links TRBV27 with TRBJ1-5, with 7 nucleotides matching TRBD1. This CDR3 region has 14 residues. V lost 3 bases to trimming and J lost 6 bases; unmatched junction nucleotides: 5. In germline, CDR1 is MNHEY, CDR2 SMNVEV (reference sequence). The CDR3 is CASSFNRGSQPQHF. CDR3 sequence (DNA): TGTGCCAGCAGTTTTAACAGGGGCTCTCAGCCCCAGCATTTT.

The V gene is TRBV7-8, the J gene TRBJ2-1, with D maybe TRBD1 (6 bases). Germline V CDR1 and CDR2: SGHVS, FQNEAQ. The CDR3 extends over 17 amino acids. V was shortened by 1 base and J by 0 bases, with 13 bases between the two germline ends. The CDR3 reads CASSLDRTASSYNEQFF. CDR3 DNA sequence: TGTGCCAGCAGCTTAGATAGGACAGCAAGCTCCTACAATGAGCAGTTCTTC.

This chain connects TRBV27 to TRBJ1-1; 11 bases are a match to TRBD1. The CDR3 loop spans 14 amino acids. Germline-derived CDR1 and CDR2 are MNHEY and SMNVEV (reference sequence). The J segment lost 7 bases and the V segment lost 6 bases, leaving 7 bases of the junction unmatched. As DNA, the CDR3 is TGTGCCAGCAGACCCGGGACAGGGGGTATTGAAGCTTTCTTT. It encodes CASRPGTGGIEAFF.

V usage is TRBV18 and J usage is TRBJ2-3; tentatively, D is TRBD1 (6 bases). From germline, CDR1 is KGHSH and CDR2 LQKENI. V was clipped by 1 base and J by 1 base, with 15 bases between them. The CDR3 is 17 residues long. The CDR3 protein is CASSPRNFRQGTDTQYF. The CDR3 region has the DNA TGTGCCAGCTCACCACGGAATTTTCGACAGGGCACAGATACGCAGTATTTT.

The chain couples TRBV6-1 to TRBJ1-5, with 8 bases identical to TRBD1. This CDR3 spans 12 amino acids. The junction had 3 bases not matched to a gene; V was cut back by 8 bases and J by 6 bases. The V gene's germline CDR1 is MNHNS and CDR2 SASEGT. CDR3 loop: CASLQGVQPQHF. The CDR3 DNA reads as TGTGCCAGCCTACAGGGGGTTCAGCCCCAGCATTTT.

The rearrangement joins TRBV7-2 to TRBJ2-5; 11 bases match TRBD2. Germline V gene sequence: CDR1 SGHTA, CDR2 FQGNSA. The J segment lost 11 bases and the V segment lost 1 base, leaving 9 bases of the junction unmatched. This CDR3 is built from 15 residues. Here the CDR3 reads CASSLDPSGRREQYF. The CDR3 DNA sequence: TGTGCCAGCAGCTTAGACCCTAGCGGGAGGCGGGAGCAGTACTTC.

This clone was recorded a few times. This chain joins TRBV18 and TRBJ2-7; D is unclear. CDR1 KGHSH and CDR2 LQKENI come from the germline V gene. Between the trimmed V and J ends, which lost 3 bases and 3 bases, there was a span of 3 bases. The CDR3 consists of 11 residues. CDR3 in DNA: TGTGCCAGCTCACCCGACTACGAGCAGTACTTC. Residues: CASSPDYEQYF.

This clone is a singleton in its sample. The chain uses TRBV9 and TRBJ1-3; TRBD1 matches 8 bases. The germline V gene has CDR1 SGDLS and CDR2 YYNGEE. This CDR3 spans 16 amino acids. V was clipped by 2 bases and J by 0 bases; unmatched bases: 4. CDR3 amino acids: CASSVGTGYSGNTIYF. The CDR3 coding sequence is TGTGCCAGCAGCGTGGGGACAGGCTACTCTGGAAACACCATATATTTT.

The chain has TRBV4-1 and TRBJ2-5; TRBD2 matches 8 bases. The J segment lost 7 bases and the V segment lost 1 base, leaving 5 bases of the junction unmatched. Germline CDR1 MGHRA, CDR2 YSYEKL. The CDR3 is 14 amino acids. The CDR3 region has the DNA TGCGCCAGCAGCCAAGTCCAACGGGAGGGGACCCAGTACTTC. Protein: CASSQVQREGTQYF.

This clone showed up just once. The chain is built from TRBV7-9 and TRBJ1-2; D is unclear. The CDR3 is 11 amino acids. Germline V gene data show CDR1 as SEHNR and CDR2 as FQNEAQ (reference sequence). The ends were cut back, 5 bases at V and 7 bases at J, with 8 bases in the middle. The DNA of the CDR3 is TGTGCCAGCAGCGCGGACCGTGGCTACACCTTC. Its translation: CASSADRGYTF.

This chain links TRBV6-1 with TRBJ2-7, with 8 bases that match TRBD2. The CDR3 runs to 13 residues. Trimming took 7 bases from V and 5 from J; bases not matched to a gene: 7. Per the germline V gene, CDR1 is MNHNS and CDR2 is SASEGT. CDR3 bases: TGTGCCAGCAAAGCGGGAGATCGCCACGAGCAGTACTTC. It codes for CASKAGDRHEQYF.

This rearrangement joins TRBV2 to TRBJ2-5; a weak D match, TRBD2 (6 bases). This CDR3 comprises 13 residues. Looked up from germline, CDR1 is SNHLY and CDR2 is FYNNEI. Trimming took 3 bases from V and 2 from J, leaving 7 bases between them. The CDR3 DNA is TGTGCCAGCAGTGATGGGGGGCAAGAGACCCAGTACTTC. It translates to CASSDGGQETQYF.

The gene calls are TRBV5-1 and TRBJ1-5; D is unclear. The CDR3 length is 15 residues. V was trimmed by 0 bases and J by 4 bases, leaving 11 bases between them. CDR1 and CDR2 (germline): SGHRS, YFSETQ. The DNA of the CDR3 is TGCGCCAGCAGCTTGGAGGGTCAGGTAAATCAGCCCCAGCATTTT. It yields the protein CASSLEGQVNQPQHF.

This chain connects TRBV5-5 to TRBJ1-2; tentative D call: TRBD1 (5 bases). The CDR3 is 16 amino acids. V shed 0 bases and J shed 5 bases, with 17 bases lying between them. The germline CDR1 and CDR2 sequences are SGHKS and YYEKEE (reference sequence). CDR3 residues: CASSLGGTVGGYGYTF. The CDR3 DNA follows: TGTGCCAGCAGCTTGGGGGGGACGGTAGGAGGATATGGCTACACCTTC.

The V and J genes are TRBV5-6 and TRBJ1-1; weak D call: TRBD1 (6 bases). CDR1 and CDR2 from the germline V gene are SGHDT and YYEEEE. This CDR3 is built from 16 residues. Trimming removed 3 bases from V and 0 bases from J, with 15 bases in between. The CDR3 loop is CASSSPLTGLNTEAFF. CDR3 bases: TGTGCCAGCAGCTCACCTCTGACAGGTTTGAACACTGAAGCTTTCTTT. Drawing the rest from reference TRBV5-6 and TRBJ1-1, the complete variable domain is DAGVTQSPTHLIKTRGQQVTLRCSPKSGHDTVSWYQQALGQGPQFIFQYYEEEERQRGNFPDRFSGHQFPNYSSELNVNALLLGDSALYLCASSSPLTGLNTEAFFGQGTRLTVV.

The chain carries TRBV7-2 and TRBJ1-1, with D unclear. Trimming stripped 5 bases from V and 1 base from J, with 8 bases between. Germline-derived CDR1 and CDR2 are SGHTA and FQGNSA. The CDR3 extends over 13 amino acids. CDR3 amino acids: CASSIQKNTEAFF. The CDR3 DNA is TGTGCCAGCAGCATACAAAAGAACACTGAAGCTTTCTTT.

The chain has TRBV4-1 and TRBJ2-7; 8 positions match TRBD2. V dropped 2 bases and J dropped 2; count of bases not matched to a gene: 2. The CDR3 contains 14 residues. The germline gives CDR1 MGHRA, CDR2 YSYEKL. The CDR3 spells CASSQQTSAYEQYF. CDR3 sequence (DNA): TGCGCCAGCAGCCAACAGACTAGCGCCTACGAGCAGTACTTC.

V and J are TRBV5-6 and TRBJ1-1; TRBD1 matches at 10 bases. J gave up 5 bases and V 5 bases, and 6 bases lay outside the gene matches. This CDR3 is 14 amino acids long. CDR1 is SGHDT, CDR2 YYEEEE, per germline. CDR3 nucleotides: TGTGCCAGCAGAAGACAGGGGGCTGAAACTGAAGCTTTCTTT. Its protein is CASRRQGAETEAFF.

This chain connects TRBV7-8 to TRBJ2-1; 9 bases match TRBD1. V lost 5 bases to trimming and J lost 10 bases; unmatched junction nucleotides: 12. There are 15 residues in the CDR3. In germline, CDR1 is SGHVS, CDR2 FQNEAQ. Here the CDR3 reads CASSIRDRAIWEQFF. CDR3 sequence (DNA): TGTGCCAGCAGCATCCGGGACAGGGCAATCTGGGAGCAGTTCTTC.

This rearrangement joins TRBV5-1 to TRBJ2-2; 14 bases are shared with TRBD2. Germline CDR1 and CDR2: SGHRS and YFSETQ. The CDR3 consists of 17 residues. V lost 7 bases, J lost 1 base, and 6 bases stayed unmatched. The CDR3, as DNA: TGCGCCAGCCGGACTAGCGGGGGGAACCAGAACACCGGGGAGCTGTTTTTT. Translated, it gives CASRTSGGNQNTGELFF.

This sequence joins TRBV5-1 and TRBJ2-7; 11 bases map to TRBD2. Germline CDR1 SGHRS, CDR2 YFSETQ. The CDR3 covers 14 residues. Germline trimming cut 5 bases from V and 4 bases from J; bases unmatched to any gene: 5. CDR3 region: CASRIAGGLYEQYF. In DNA, the CDR3 is TGCGCCAGCAGGATAGCGGGAGGGTTGTACGAGCAGTACTTC.

The rearrangement links TRBV19 to TRBJ1-6; no firm D call. Germline loops: CDR1 LNHDA, CDR2 SQIVND (reference sequence). CDR3 size: 15 residues. Trimming pared 4 bases from V and 9 bases from J, leaving 16 bases between. The CDR3: CASSTGQAVGSPLHF. CDR3 nucleotide sequence: TGTGCCAGTAGTACCGGCCAGGCCGTCGGTTCACCCCTCCACTTT.

V gene TRBV6-6 combines with J gene TRBJ2-1, with a possible D match to TRBD1 (6 bases). The length of the CDR3 is 15 residues. Trimming cost V 3 bases and J 1 base, with 10 bases left between them. The germline V gene encodes CDR1 MNHNY and CDR2 SVGAGI (reference sequence). In DNA, the CDR3 is TGTGCCAGCAGTTATTCCCAGGGGTCCTACAATGAGCAGTTCTTC. Encoded protein: CASSYSQGSYNEQFF.